The present TCR beta chain was sequenced within a study of beta chain features in type 1 diabetes. Whole-study results and caveats: Among patients, naive, central memory and Treg TCRB repertoires appeared more similar than among healthy donors. HLA effects on TCRB rearrangement stayed unresolved here.

The V gene lost 1 base and the J gene lost 4 bases, with 4 bases spanning the gap. CDR1 and CDR2 (germline): PRHDT, FYEKMQ (reference sequence). CDR3 length: 12 residues. Turning to this clone: The antigen is unknown. This sample includes further DNA sequences coding for the same CDR3.

Expressed TCRB transcripts were sequenced because the entire RNA isolate underwent reverse transcription. The assay was immunoSEQ multiplex PCR, and TCRdb's table has in-frame clones only and misses some. This sample yields 310,000 or so clones, of which roughly 11% are seen a single time; 0.015% belongs to the top ten. This receptor was obtained from a woman in her twenties or thirties in good health. The rearrangement links TRBV13 to TRBJ1-1, with no clear D. The sequencing input was naive CD4+ T cells from blood. The CDR3 loop is CASSLVSTEAFF. CDR3 nucleotide sequence: TGTGCCAGCAGCTTAGTGAGCACTGAAGCTTTCTTT.